One and the same sample provided the 21 T cell receptor beta chains below, sequenced in a study of Ad26.COV2.S vaccination and SARS-CoV-2 variants. Sample treatment: roughly 20 received Ad26.COV2.S at low or high dose, single or two shots; about 5 received placebo; per-sample allocation not given. Samples analyzed were those drawn on day 63 after the first vaccine or placebo injection. The data were produced by immunoSEQ multiplex PCR, yet TCRdb's version contains in-frame clones alone and is incomplete. The data contain about 350,000 clones, 75% to 90% of them singletons. Sequenced material: peripheral blood, taken in a trial of Ad26.COV2.S vaccine versus placebo. The source of these receptors is a person between 18 and 59 years old who received the Ad26.COV2.S COVID-19 vaccine or a placebo.

This rearrangement joins TRBV18 to TRBJ2-1; possibly TRBD1 for D (5 bases). CDR1 and CDR2 from the germline V gene are KGHSH and LQKENI. V lost 3 bases and J lost 8, with 11 bases in between. CDR3 size: 13 residues. The chain's CDR3 is CASSPDTTHEQFF. Here the CDR3 DNA reads TGTGCCAGCTCACCGGACACTACCCATGAGCAGTTCTTC.

The table lists this clone with a count of one. V gene TRBV25-1 combines with J gene TRBJ2-3; 7 bases agree with TRBD2. The V gene's germline CDR1 is MGHDK and CDR2 SYGVNS. The CDR3 consists of 15 residues. Losses at the gene ends were 1 base for V and 5 bases for J; bases not matched to a gene: 6. CDR3: CASSEWEGVRDTQYF. The CDR3 bases are TGTGCCAGCAGTGAATGGGAGGGCGTTCGAGATACGCAGTATTTT.

The chain couples TRBV7-9 to TRBJ2-7; 7 nucleotides agree with TRBD2. After removal of 0 bases from V and 5 bases from J, the junction contained 4 bases not matched to a gene. The CDR3 totals 14 residues. The germline CDR1 and CDR2 sequences are SEHNR and FQNEAQ (reference sequence). CDR3 bases: TGTGCCAGCAGCTTAGCGGGACGGGGGGACGAGCAGTACTTC. Residues: CASSLAGRGDEQYF. Supplemented by reference TRBV7-9 and TRBJ2-7, the full variable domain reads DTGVSQNPRHKITKRGQNVTFRCDPISEHNRLYWYRQTLGQGPEFLTYFQNEAQLEKSRLLSDRFSAERPKGSFSTLEIQRTEQGDSAMYLCASSLAGRGDEQYFGPGTRLTVT.

The chain has TRBV19 and TRBJ1-5; the match to TRBD1 covers 10 bases. CDR1 is LNHDA and CDR2 is SQIVND in the germline V gene (reference sequence). The CDR3 runs to 15 residues. The J segment lost 7 bases and the V segment lost 7 bases, leaving 10 bases of the junction unmatched. The CDR3 bases are TGTGCCAGTAACCCCCCCGGGACAGGGGTACAGCCCCAGCATTTT. The encoded protein is CASNPPGTGVQPQHF.

This clone has a single count. V gene TRBV10-3 combines with J gene TRBJ2-1, with D possibly TRBD2 on 6 matching bases. Germline V lookup: CDR1 ENHRY, CDR2 SYGVKD. CDR3 size: 13 residues. V was cut by 7 bases and J by 2 bases, with 9 bases left in between. The CDR3 spells CAITEGAYNEQFF. The CDR3 DNA is TGTGCCATCACGGAGGGTGCCTACAATGAGCAGTTCTTC.

The CDR3 spells CASSPGLVSYEQYF. DNA of the CDR3: TGTGCCAGCAGCCCCGGACTAGTTTCCTACGAGCAGTACTTC. The V call is TRBV7-9, the J call TRBJ2-7, with 7 bases identical to TRBD2. This CDR3 is built from 14 residues. The V and J ends lost 5 bases and 1 base, in that order; junction bases with no gene match: 5. CDR1 and CDR2 (germline): SEHNR, FQNEAQ (reference sequence).

This chain joins TRBV3-1 (or the pseudogene TRBV3-2) and TRBJ1-3; D not resolved. Germline assignment: CDR1 LGHDT and CDR2 YNNKEL (reference sequence). Trimming stripped 2 bases from V and 4 bases from J, with 12 bases between. The CDR3 length is 15 residues. As DNA, the CDR3 is TGTGCCAGCAGCCAAATCGCTAAAGTAGGAAACACCATATATTTT. Translated, it gives CASSQIAKVGNTIYF.

The CDR3 nucleotides are TGTGCCAGCAGCTTAGCCGGGGTAGCCAAAAACATTCAGTACTTC. Its protein product is CASSLAGVAKNIQYF. This sequence joins TRBV7-2 and TRBJ2-4; tentatively, D is TRBD2 (5 bases). With 0 bases removed from V and 0 bases from J, the gap between germline ends came to 6 bases. The V gene's germline CDR1 is SGHTA and CDR2 FQGNSA. This CDR3 region has 15 residues.

This chain joins TRBV11-2 and TRBJ2-3; 11 nucleotides agree with TRBD1. V dropped 1 base and J dropped 3; count of bases not matched to a gene: 9. CDR1 and CDR2 from the germline V gene are SGHAT and FQNNGV. The length of the CDR3 is 18 residues. The CDR3 nucleotides are TGTGCCAGCAGCTTAGCCGGGTTAGGGACAGGGGGAACAGATACGCAGTATTTT. Protein: CASSLAGLGTGGTDTQYF.

The chain is built from TRBV6-1 and TRBJ1-1, with 7 bases aligning to TRBD1. The V and J ends lost 1 base and 5 bases, in that order; junction bases with no gene match: 4. The germline V gene encodes CDR1 MNHNS and CDR2 SASEGT. The CDR3 is made up of 14 amino acids. This CDR3 reads CASSEGNRGTEAFF. CDR3 in DNA: TGTGCCAGCAGTGAAGGTAACAGGGGTACTGAAGCTTTCTTT.

This clone was detected a few times. This chain joins TRBV10-3 and TRBJ1-1, with D maybe TRBD1 (6 bases). V lost 11 bases and J lost 1, with 11 bases in between. The length of the CDR3 is 12 residues. CDR1 ENHRY and CDR2 SYGVKD come from the germline V gene. The CDR3 reads CAPGAANTEAFF. The CDR3 DNA sequence: TGTGCCCCGGGGGCGGCGAACACTGAAGCTTTCTTT.

This chain links TRBV23-1 with TRBJ2-7, with D possibly TRBD1 on 6 matching bases. TRBV23-1 falls under the ORF class, with uncertain function. The CDR3 extends over 15 amino acids. V was cut by 7 bases and J by 5 bases, with 21 bases left in between. The CDR3 loop reads CASTQTGLCQDEQYF. Written as DNA, the CDR3 is TGCGCCAGCACTCAGACAGGTCTTTGTCAGGACGAGCAGTACTTC.

The V and J genes are TRBV10-2 and TRBJ2-7, with D unresolved. V dropped 3 bases and J dropped 5 bases, with 8 bases sitting between them. The length of the CDR3 is 12 residues. Germline V gives CDR1 WSHSY, CDR2 SAAADI. The CDR3 region is CASSDFRDEQYF. CDR3 DNA: TGCGCCAGCAGTGATTTTCGGGACGAGCAGTACTTC.

V usage is TRBV6-5 and J usage is TRBJ1-6; D is ambiguous. The CDR3 loop spans 15 amino acids. V was trimmed by 2 bases and J by 5 bases, leaving 10 bases between them. The germline gives CDR1 MNHEY, CDR2 SVGAGI. Here the CDR3 reads CASSYRADDNSPLHF. CDR3 bases: TGTGCCAGCAGTTACAGGGCAGACGATAATTCACCCCTCCACTTT.

This clone was detected once. DNA for the CDR3: TGTGCCAGTACCCTGTCCCCGGGGTATGAGCAGTTCTTC. Its protein is CASTLSPGYEQFF. The rearrangement links TRBV19 to TRBJ2-1; D is possibly TRBD2 (5 bases). This CDR3 spans 13 amino acids. The germline V and J ends were trimmed by 7 bases and 8 bases, with 15 bases remaining between them. CDR1 and CDR2 from the germline V gene are LNHDA and SQIVND (reference sequence).

V is TRBV12-5 and J is TRBJ2-5; 9 bases align to TRBD2. Germline V gene lookup returns CDR1 LGHNT and CDR2 FRNRAP. V lost 0 bases to trimming and J lost 2 bases; unmatched junction nucleotides: 7. The CDR3 sequence is 17 residues long. The CDR3 sequence is CASGLVWSSGGQETQYF. CDR3 DNA: TGTGCTAGTGGTTTGGTATGGAGTAGCGGGGGACAAGAGACCCAGTACTTC.

The V call is TRBV10-2, the J call TRBJ1-1; D is uncertain. The CDR3 is 16 amino acids. Germline CDR1 is WSHSY and CDR2 is SAAADI. V was clipped by 6 bases and J by 3 bases, with 20 bases between them. The CDR3 DNA sequence: TGCGCCAGCAGCGAGCATGGACGAGGGTCGGACACTGAAGCTTTCTTT. Translated, it gives CASSEHGRGSDTEAFF.

CDR3 in amino acids: CASTFLGGANEKLFF. CDR3 in DNA: TGTGCCAGCACCTTTTTAGGTGGGGCTAATGAAAAACTGTTTTTT. V and J are TRBV7-6 and TRBJ1-4; D unclear. Between the trimmed V and J ends, which lost 7 bases and 3 bases, there was a span of 15 bases. The CDR3 runs 15 residues. Germline loops: CDR1 SGHVS, CDR2 FNYEAQ.

The chain is built from TRBV28 and TRBJ2-1; a possible D gene is TRBD1 (6 bases). Germline V lookup: CDR1 MDHEN, CDR2 SYDVKM. CDR3 length: 16 residues. V was cut by 6 bases and J by 12 bases, with 27 bases left in between. Here the CDR3 reads CASSEYSNSGTRGQFF. The CDR3 DNA sequence: TGTGCCAGCAGCGAATATTCAAACTCCGGGACAAGAGGGCAGTTCTTC. The entire variable domain, with the rest obtained from reference TRBV28 and TRBJ2-1, is as follows: DVKVTQSSRYLVKRTGEKVFLECVQDMDHENMFWYRQDPGLGLRLIYFSYDVKMKEKGDIPEGYSVSREKKERFSLILESASTNQTSMYLCASSEYSNSGTRGQFFGPGTRLTVL.

This rearrangement joins TRBV4-1 to TRBJ2-3; 7 bases are a match to TRBD2. Per the germline V gene, CDR1 is MGHRA and CDR2 is YSYEKL. Unmatched junction bases numbered 6, after V lost 1 base and J lost 5 bases. The CDR3 sequence is 15 residues long. Written as DNA, the CDR3 is TGCGCCAGCAGCCAAGGTGACGGGGGGAGAGATACGCAGTATTTT. The encoded protein is CASSQGDGGRDTQYF.

This clone was recorded only once. The rearrangement joins TRBV5-1 to TRBJ2-1, with 10 bases that match TRBD2. The J segment lost 7 bases and the V segment lost 3 bases, leaving 4 bases of the junction unmatched. CDR1 is SGHRS, CDR2 YFSETQ, per germline. The CDR3 is made up of 14 amino acids. CDR3 nucleotides: TGCGCCAGCAGCTGGGGGACTAGCGCTAATGAGCAGTTCTTC. Translating it yields CASSWGTSANEQFF.